The 30 T cell receptor beta chains below were found in one sample sequenced in a study of OX40 agonist ivuxolimab in advanced cancers. The method was immunoSEQ multiplex PCR; TCRdb's version includes in-frame clones alone and lacks a portion of them. The data hold 65,000 to 95,000 clones, with about 91% observed a single time. The sequencing used CD4+ or CD8+ T cells sorted from blood, collected in a trial of the OX40 agonist ivuxolimab. These receptors were collected from an adult with an advanced solid tumor such as melanoma, head and neck, liver or kidney cancer.

The rearrangement joins TRBV10-2 to TRBJ2-1; TRBD2 agrees at 7 bases. Germline assignment: CDR1 WSHSY and CDR2 SAAADI. V was clipped by 6 bases and J by 5 bases; unmatched bases: 4. CDR3 length: 13 amino acids. The CDR3 DNA sequence: TGCGCCAGCAGACCAGCGGGGAACAATGAGCAGTTCTTC. It yields the protein CASRPAGNNEQFF.

This rearrangement joins TRBV30 to TRBJ1-4; TRBD1 matches 7 bases. The CDR3 covers 13 residues. J lost 7 bases, V lost 1 base, and 3 bases had no gene match. CDR1 GTSNPN and CDR2 SVGIG come from the germline V gene (reference sequence). The chain's CDR3 is CAWSGKGAEKLFF. In nucleotides, the CDR3 is TGTGCCTGGAGTGGGAAGGGGGCTGAAAAACTGTTTTTT.

The CDR3 DNA reads TGTGCCTGGAGTGTAGGGGGCAGTCAAGAGACCCAGTACTTC. Its protein product is CAWSVGGSQETQYF. The V call is TRBV30, the J call TRBJ2-5, with 7 bases matching TRBD1. V shed 0 bases and J 2 bases; nucleotides not matched to a gene: 3. From germline, CDR1 is GTSNPN and CDR2 SVGIG (reference sequence). The CDR3 has 14 residues.

This chain connects TRBV25-1 to TRBJ2-7, with D possibly TRBD2 on 5 matching bases. The CDR3 totals 14 residues. The V end lost 3 bases, the J end lost 1 base, and 10 bases lay between the germline ends. The germline V gene has CDR1 MGHDK and CDR2 SYGVNS. The CDR3 is CASSEFGGSYEQYF. CDR3 sequence (DNA): TGTGCCAGCAGTGAGTTCGGAGGATCCTACGAGCAGTACTTC.

The genes are TRBV7-2 and TRBJ2-1; D is ambiguous. The V end was cut by 3 bases, the J end by 8 bases, with 8 bases between. The CDR3 sequence is 12 residues long. Germline V gene sequence: CDR1 SGHTA, CDR2 FQGNSA. CDR3 sequence reads: CASSFQDYEQFF. The CDR3, as DNA: TGTGCCAGCAGCTTCCAAGACTATGAGCAGTTCTTC.

The J gene is TRBJ2-1, the V gene TRBV25-1, with no clear D. V lost 10 bases and J 1 base, leaving 5 bases between the germline ends. The V gene's germline CDR1 is MGHDK and CDR2 SYGVNS. The CDR3 contains 11 residues. As DNA, the CDR3 is TGTGCCATCGCTTCCTACAATGAGCAGTTCTTC. This sequence encodes CAIASYNEQFF.

Here the CDR3 reads CASSPSTGGDQPQHF. In nucleotides, the CDR3 is TGTGCCAGCTCGCCCTCGACAGGGGGCGATCAGCCCCAGCATTTT. The chain carries TRBV18 and TRBJ1-5; 10 bases agree with TRBD1. V lost 6 bases to trimming and J lost 5 bases; unmatched junction nucleotides: 7. The germline V gene has CDR1 KGHSH and CDR2 LQKENI. This CDR3 spans 15 amino acids.

This rearrangement joins TRBV30 to TRBJ2-3; tentative D call: TRBD2 (5 bases). The V and J ends lost 4 bases and 0 bases respectively, with 14 bases between them. Germline V lookup: CDR1 GTSNPN, CDR2 SVGIG (reference sequence). This CDR3 region has 15 residues. The CDR3 bases are TGTGCCTGGACCCCGGGGATTCCTAGCACAGATACGCAGTATTTT. Translation: CAWTPGIPSTDTQYF.

CDR3 nucleotides: TGTGCCTGGAGTGTGGGGGGACAGGTGAACACTGAAGCTTTCTTT. Translation: CAWSVGGQVNTEAFF. The chain has TRBV30 and TRBJ1-1, with TRBD1 identical over 8 bases. After removal of 0 bases from V and 0 bases from J, the junction contained 3 bases not matched to a gene. Per germline, CDR1 GTSNPN and CDR2 SVGIG (reference sequence). The CDR3 sequence is 15 residues long.

V usage is TRBV6-5 and J usage is TRBJ2-5; D call uncertain. Judging by the DNA end, TRBJ2-7 fits better; the J call may be wrong. This CDR3 comprises 11 residues. Germline assignment: CDR1 MNHEY and CDR2 SVGAGI. The CDR3 loop reads CASSYSSEQYF. CDR3 nucleotide sequence: TGTGCCAGCAGTTACTCGTCCGAGCAGTACTTC.

The chain carries TRBV15 and TRBJ2-3; 9 bases are shared with TRBD2. The CDR3 is 16 amino acids. Germline V gene lookup returns CDR1 LNHNV and CDR2 YYDKDF (reference sequence). V dropped 5 bases and J dropped 0; count of bases not matched to a gene: 6. The CDR3 is CATSSRTSASTDTQYF. The CDR3 coding sequence is TGTGCCACCAGCTCCCGGACTAGCGCGAGCACAGATACGCAGTATTTT.

The genes are TRBV6-1 and TRBJ1-3; 9 bases fit TRBD1. The V segment lost 3 bases and the J segment 5 bases; nucleotides outside the gene matches: 5. CDR1 MNHNS and CDR2 SASEGT come from the germline V gene. This CDR3 is built from 15 residues. As DNA, the CDR3 is TGTGCCAGCAGTGATCCGGGACAGGGAAGAAACACCATATATTTT. The encoded protein is CASSDPGQGRNTIYF.

The rearrangement links TRBV9 to TRBJ2-7; D may be TRBD2 (5 bases). V was pared by 0 bases and J by 6 bases, with 7 bases between. This CDR3 is built from 12 residues. Germline CDR1 is SGDLS and CDR2 is YYNGEE. CDR3 in DNA: TGTGCCAGCAGCGTAGGGGAGTCCGAGCAGTACTTC. Translating gives CASSVGESEQYF.

The chain uses TRBV10-3 and TRBJ1-3, with unresolved D. V was pared by 4 bases and J by 4 bases, with 11 bases between. The CDR3 extends over 14 amino acids. Germline assignment: CDR1 ENHRY and CDR2 SYGVKD. The CDR3 nucleotides are TGTGCCATCAGTGGGGCAGCCACAGGAAACACCATATATTTT. Protein: CAISGAATGNTIYF.

This clone has only a few counts. The chain uses TRBV7-2 and TRBJ1-2; weak D call: TRBD1 (5 bases). The CDR3 consists of 16 residues. Trimming cost V 3 bases and J 2 bases, with 16 bases left between them. Per the germline V gene, CDR1 is SGHTA and CDR2 is FQGNSA. This CDR3 is CASSLPYRTLNYGYTF. CDR3 nucleotide sequence: TGTGCCAGCAGCTTGCCGTACAGGACCCTAAACTATGGCTACACCTTC.

This clone was detected only a few times. This chain links TRBV6-1 with TRBJ2-5; D is unclear. CDR1 and CDR2 from the germline V gene are MNHNS and SASEGT. The CDR3 runs to 13 residues. V lost 5 bases and J 5 bases, leaving 12 bases between the germline ends. The CDR3 DNA sequence: TGTGCCAGCAGTCTGGCCCCTCGGGAGACCCAGTACTTC. This encodes CASSLAPRETQYF.

The chain uses TRBV28 and TRBJ2-1, with 10 bases lining up with TRBD1. Germline V gene data show CDR1 as MDHEN and CDR2 as SYDVKM. V was pared by 7 bases and J by 7 bases, with 16 bases of the junction left unmatched. CDR3 length: 17 amino acids. The CDR3 loop is CASIDPRRDRGGNEQFF. CDR3 DNA: TGTGCCAGCATCGACCCCCGCCGGGACAGGGGCGGAAATGAGCAGTTCTTC.

The J gene is TRBJ1-2, the V gene TRBV6-1, with D possibly matching TRBD1 (5 bases). The germline gives CDR1 MNHNS, CDR2 SASEGT. Trimming shortened V by 2 bases and J by 3 bases, and 10 bases separated the two germline ends. The CDR3 length is 14 residues. The CDR3, as DNA: TGTGCCAGCAGTGAATATAGGGGAGACTATGGCTACACCTTC. Its protein is CASSEYRGDYGYTF.

The chain is built from TRBV5-4 and TRBJ2-1; 10 nucleotides align to TRBD2. Germline V gene lookup returns CDR1 SGHNT and CDR2 YYREEE (reference sequence). V gave up 4 bases and J gave up 3 bases; unmatched junction bases: 10. The CDR3 sequence is 17 residues long. The CDR3 DNA is TGTGCCAGCAGCCATAGCGGGAGGACCACTCTCTACAATGAGCAGTTCTTC. Its protein product is CASSHSGRTTLYNEQFF.

The CDR3 loop is CASSVVVGWNSPLHF. As DNA, the CDR3 is TGTGCCAGCAGTGTGGTAGTAGGGTGGAATTCACCCCTCCACTTT. The V call is TRBV28, the J call TRBJ1-6; D is undetermined. Between the trimmed V and J ends, which lost 5 bases and 7 bases, there was a span of 15 bases. CDR3 length equals 15 residues. Germline V CDR1 and CDR2: MDHEN, SYDVKM.

The chain links TRBV5-5 to TRBJ1-5; no clear D. There are 15 residues in the CDR3. CDR1 SGHKS and CDR2 YYEKEE come from the germline V gene (reference sequence). Trimming removed 0 bases from V and 6 bases from J, with 13 bases in between. The CDR3 DNA follows: TGTGCCAGCAGCTTGGCGGCAGGAGAAGGTCAGCCCCAGCATTTT. Translation: CASSLAAGEGQPQHF. The full variable domain, with the rest looked up from reference TRBV5-5 and TRBJ1-5, is DAGVTQSPTHLIKTRGQQVTLRCSPISGHKSVSWYQQVLGQGPQFIFQYYEKEERGRGNFPDRFSARQFPNYSSELNVNALLLGDSALYLCASSLAAGEGQPQHFGDGTRLSIL.

The chain recombines TRBV7-3 with TRBJ2-1, with D perhaps matching TRBD1 (6 bases). Germline V gives CDR1 SGHTA, CDR2 FQGTGA. The germline V and J ends were trimmed by 3 bases and 7 bases, with 10 bases remaining between them. This CDR3 has 13 amino acids. CDR3 nucleotide sequence: TGTGCCAGCAGCTTCCCCGGGACAAATGAGCAGTTCTTC. As protein: CASSFPGTNEQFF.

The chain joins TRBV29-1 to TRBJ2-5, with TRBD2 as a possible D gene (5 bases). There are 11 residues in the CDR3. The germline V and J ends were trimmed by 6 bases and 5 bases, with 10 bases remaining between them. Looked up from germline, CDR1 is SQVTM and CDR2 is ANQGSEA. CDR3 region: CSVGPGETQYF. The CDR3 DNA reads TGCAGCGTCGGCCCGGGGGAGACCCAGTACTTC.

Concerning this clone: The junction departs from germline at one end; a sequencing error may be responsible. J is TRBJ2-1 and V is TRBV4-2; D tentatively reads TRBD1 or TRBD2 (5 bases each). Germline V gene lookup returns CDR1 LGHNA and CDR2 YNFKEQ. This CDR3 region has 13 residues. This chain's CDR3 is CASSQDGAIAIIF. As DNA, the CDR3 is TGTGCCAGCAGCCAAGATGGGGCAATAGCGATTATCTTC.

The chain has TRBV14 and TRBJ2-1; tentative D call: TRBD2 (6 bases). The germline V and J ends were trimmed by 7 bases and 0 bases, with 10 bases remaining between them. CDR3 size: 14 residues. The V gene's germline CDR1 is SGHDN and CDR2 FVKESK. The CDR3 region has the DNA TGTGCCAGCAATGGGGGGAGCTCCTACAATGAGCAGTTCTTC. This sequence encodes CASNGGSSYNEQFF.

The rearrangement links TRBV27 to TRBJ2-7; D possibly corresponds to TRBD2 (5 bases). This CDR3 comprises 14 residues. The germline V gene encodes CDR1 MNHEY and CDR2 SMNVEV (reference sequence). Trimming took 10 bases from V and 2 from J, leaving 18 bases between them. The CDR3 DNA reads as TGTGCCATCGCGCGACTGGGAGATACCTACGAGCAGTACTTC. This gives the protein CAIARLGDTYEQYF.

The V gene is TRBV5-1, the J gene TRBJ2-3; 11 bases are a match to TRBD2. CDR1 is SGHRS, CDR2 YFSETQ, per germline. The CDR3 runs 16 residues. Germline trimming cut 4 bases from V and 2 bases from J; bases unmatched to any gene: 6. The CDR3 reads CASSLRLAGNTDTQYF. The DNA for the CDR3 is TGCGCCAGCAGCCTCAGACTAGCGGGAAACACAGATACGCAGTATTTT.

The genes are TRBV14 and TRBJ2-1; possible D gene TRBD2, 5 bases. The CDR3 consists of 16 residues. Germline-derived CDR1 and CDR2 are SGHDN and FVKESK. The V and J ends lost 0 bases and 4 bases respectively, with 13 bases between them. CDR3 region: CASSQDKSGAYNEQFF. In nucleotides, the CDR3 is TGTGCCAGCAGCCAAGATAAAAGCGGAGCTTACAATGAGCAGTTCTTC. Using reference TRBV14 and TRBJ2-1 for the parts outside the CDR3, the full variable domain is EAGVTQFPSHSVIEKGQTVTLRCDPISGHDNLYWYRRVMGKEIKFLLHFVKESKQDESGMPNNRFLAERTGGTYSTLKVQPAELEDSGVYFCASSQDKSGAYNEQFFGPGTRLTVL.

The V and J genes are TRBV13 and TRBJ2-7; 10 bases line up with TRBD2. With 2 bases clipped from V and 6 bases from J, the junction kept 13 bases outside the gene matches. Per germline, CDR1 PRHDT and CDR2 FYEKMQ (reference sequence). This CDR3 has 17 amino acids. CDR3 sequence: CASSLNSGSGRAVEQYF. The CDR3 DNA follows: TGTGCCAGCAGCTTAAATTCTGGGAGCGGGAGGGCCGTCGAGCAGTACTTC. Full variable domain (missing parts from reference TRBV13 and TRBJ2-7): AAGVIQSPRHLIKEKRETATLKCYPIPRHDTVYWYQQGPGQDPQFLISFYEKMQSDKGSIPDRFSAQQFSDYHSELNMSSLELGDSALYFCASSLNSGSGRAVEQYFGPGTRLTVT.

J is TRBJ2-7 and V is TRBV10-3; D not resolved. Trimming removed 2 bases at V and 4 bases at J, with 6 bases between. This CDR3 is built from 12 residues. In germline, CDR1 is ENHRY, CDR2 SYGVKD. The CDR3 DNA reads TGTGCCATCAGTGAGCCCTCTTACGAGCAGTACTTC. Translating it yields CAISEPSYEQYF.